One sample yielded the 20 T cell receptor beta chains listed below, sequenced in a study of T cell repertoires in cytomegalovirus infection. These receptors are not linked to any known antigen. TCRdb used MiXCR to reprocess the reads, holding one entry per CDR3 protein. The sample records approximately 910,000 distinct CDR3 sequences, around 32% being singletons. The specimen comprised cultured CD8+ T cells from PBMCs, sampled from culture after CMV antigen stimulation. Receptors originate from a human donor in good health (CMV status not recorded). Some clones in this sample may be carry-over from other donors' samples.

This clonotype was seen repeatedly, ten times or more. The CDR3 sequence is CARRDTGGRGYTF. DNA of the CDR3: TGTGCCAGGAGGGATACAGGGGGGCGGGGCTACACCTTC. J is TRBJ1-2 and V is TRBV7-2; 8 bases agree with TRBD1. This CDR3 has 13 residues. Germline CDR1 SGHTA, CDR2 FQGNSA. Trimming cost V 9 bases and J 8 bases; bases outside gene matches: 11.

CDR3 loop: CASSMTAGNEQYV. CDR3 DNA sequence: TGTGCCAGTAGTATGACGGCAGGGAACGAGCAGTACGTC. This rearrangement joins TRBV19 to TRBJ2-7, with D possibly TRBD1 on 5 matching bases. Trimming took 3 bases from V and 5 from J, leaving 11 bases between them. Germline-derived CDR1 and CDR2 are LNHDA and SQIVND (reference sequence). The CDR3 loop spans 13 amino acids.

This clonotype was seen many times. The V and J genes are TRBV6-5 and TRBJ2-1, with D unresolved. The CDR3 runs to 13 residues. The germline V and J ends were trimmed by 0 bases and 8 bases, with 8 bases remaining between them. In germline, CDR1 is MNHEY, CDR2 SVGAGI. The CDR3 here is CASSYSQVYEQFF. DNA for the CDR3: TGTGCCAGCAGTTACTCCCAGGTCTATGAGCAGTTCTTC.

This clonotype was picked up a small number of times. V is TRBV27 and J is TRBJ1-3, with TRBD1 matching 9 bases. CDR3 length: 17 amino acids. V lost 1 base, J lost 3 bases, and 7 bases stayed unmatched. Germline CDR1 MNHEY, CDR2 SMNVEV (reference sequence). CDR3 sequence (DNA): TGTGCCAGCAGTTTATTCTACAGGGGGCAAGGTGGAAACACCATATATTTT. Protein sequence: CASSLFYRGQGGNTIYF.

The chain links TRBV9 to TRBJ2-2; D gene uncertain. Germline CDR1 and CDR2: SGDLS and YYNGEE. The CDR3 has 13 amino acids. V shed 0 bases and J shed 6 bases, with 6 bases lying between them. CDR3 residues: CASSVALAGELFF. CDR3 DNA: TGTGCCAGCAGCGTAGCTTTAGCCGGGGAGCTGTTTTTT.

This clonotype was found a few times. The genes are TRBV19 and TRBJ1-2, with a possible D match to TRBD1 (6 bases). V was pared by 6 bases and J by 0 bases, with 11 bases between. This CDR3 spans 14 amino acids. Germline loops: CDR1 LNHDA, CDR2 SQIVND (reference sequence). CDR3 sequence (DNA): TGTGCCAGTAGGGGGGCACAAACTAACTATGGCTACACCTTC. This gives the protein CASRGAQTNYGYTF.

This clonotype has just a few counts. V gene TRBV10-3 combines with J gene TRBJ1-1, with a possible D match to TRBD1 (6 bases). V dropped 10 bases and J dropped 4 bases, with 16 bases sitting between them. Per the germline V gene, CDR1 is ENHRY and CDR2 is SYGVKD. The CDR3 is 13 residues long. The CDR3 reads CATNEGGGTEAFF. The CDR3 bases are TGTGCCACCAACGAAGGGGGGGGCACTGAAGCTTTCTTT.

The rearrangement joins TRBV4-3 to TRBJ1-1; a weak D match, TRBD1 (6 bases). This CDR3 is 17 amino acids long. V shed 2 bases and J shed 3 bases, with 19 bases lying between them. CDR1 and CDR2 from the germline V gene are LGHNA and YSLEER. CDR3 DNA: TGCGCCAGCAGCCAATGGAGGGGGGGTTCATTTGACACTGAAGCTTTCTTT. Amino acid sequence: CASSQWRGGSFDTEAFF.

This chain joins TRBV10-2 and TRBJ2-3; 9 bases are a match to TRBD2. J was trimmed by 4 bases and V by 3 bases; bases with no gene match: 5. Germline CDR1 is WSHSY and CDR2 is SAAADI. The CDR3 extends over 15 amino acids. The CDR3, as DNA: TGCGCCAGCAGTGAAGGCGGGGGGGCGGCAGATACGCAGTATTTT. Encoded protein: CASSEGGGAADTQYF.

In this sample, this clonotype turned up a few times. The chain uses TRBV27 and TRBJ2-1; D is ambiguous. Germline V gives CDR1 MNHEY, CDR2 SMNVEV (reference sequence). This CDR3 is built from 13 residues. Trimming took 7 bases from V and 3 from J, leaving 10 bases between them. CDR3 protein: CASTNRVYNEQFF. CDR3 sequence (DNA): TGTGCCAGCACCAATAGGGTCTACAATGAGCAGTTCTTC.

Turning to this clonotype: A read error is possible here, since a much larger clone lies one base away. J is TRBJ2-7 and V is TRBV7-2, with D uncertain. V dropped 3 bases and J dropped 3 bases, with 9 bases sitting between them. CDR1 is SGHTA, CDR2 FQGNSA, per germline. This CDR3 has 13 amino acids. CDR3: CASSFEVNYEQYV. As DNA, the CDR3 is TGTGCCAGCAGCTTTGAAGTGAACTACGAGCAGTACGTC.

The V call is TRBV9, the J call TRBJ2-5; 9 bases match TRBD1. There are 15 residues in the CDR3. After removal of 2 bases from V and 5 bases from J, the junction contained 7 bases not matched to a gene. CDR1 is SGDLS and CDR2 is YYNGEE in the germline V gene. CDR3 protein: CASSVKTGGWETQYF. CDR3 sequence (DNA): TGTGCCAGCAGCGTCAAGACAGGGGGGTGGGAGACCCAGTACTTC.

The chain recombines TRBV6-5 with TRBJ1-4, with unresolved D. V lost 8 bases, J lost 0 bases, and 7 bases lay in between. This CDR3 spans 13 amino acids. Per germline, CDR1 MNHEY and CDR2 SVGAGI. The chain's CDR3 is CASGAATNEKLFF. The CDR3 nucleotides are TGTGCCAGCGGAGCCGCAACTAATGAAAAACTGTTTTTT.

This clonotype was recorded at least ten times. The chain combines TRBV12-3 or TRBV12-4 with TRBJ2-2; TRBD1 agrees at 12 bases. The CDR3 has 18 amino acids. V lost 7 bases and J lost 4; bases outside the gene matches: 13. The CDR3 DNA reads as TGTGCCAGCAACTCCCTCTGGGGACAGGGGGCTATCACCGGGGAGCTGTTTTTT. This codes for CASNSLWGQGAITGELFF.

V gene TRBV6-5 combines with J gene TRBJ2-7; TRBD1 matches 8 bases. The germline CDR1 and CDR2 sequences are MNHEY and SVGAGI. Germline trimming cut 5 bases from V and 4 bases from J; bases unmatched to any gene: 13. The CDR3 consists of 16 residues. The CDR3 sequence is CASSTDRTGKGYEQYV. CDR3 bases: TGTGCCAGCAGTACCGATAGGACAGGGAAAGGGTACGAGCAGTACGTC.

This clonotype was counted between two and nine times. J is TRBJ1-6 and V is TRBV7-2; 7 bases are a match to TRBD1. CDR1 is SGHTA and CDR2 is FQGNSA in the germline V gene. Trimming at V came to 4 bases and at J to 7 bases, leaving 13 bases not matched to a gene. The CDR3 contains 17 residues. DNA for the CDR3: TGTGCCAGCAGCTCTCCCCTTCCGGGACAGAAAAATTCACCCCTCCACTTT. This gives the protein CASSSPLPGQKNSPLHF.

This clonotype has only a few counts. The chain couples TRBV9 to TRBJ1-5; no reliable D call. Trimming left V 2 bases short and J 1 base short, with 13 bases between. This CDR3 is built from 16 residues. CDR1 and CDR2 from the germline V gene are SGDLS and YYNGEE. The CDR3 bases are TGTGCCAGCAGCGTGGGCCCGGGCCTGAGCAATCAGCCCCAGCATTTT. It encodes CASSVGPGLSNQPQHF.

The chain carries TRBV19 and TRBJ2-3, with D possibly being TRBD1 (6 bases). The CDR3 spans 17 residues. The germline CDR1 and CDR2 sequences are LNHDA and SQIVND (reference sequence). Trimming took off 4 bases at V and 2 bases at J, with 19 bases between the two ends. Here the CDR3 DNA reads TGTGCCAGTAGTAGACCTCAGGGGTGGTCGAACACAGATACGCAGTATTTT. This gives the protein CASSRPQGWSNTDTQYF.

The chain uses TRBV12-3 or TRBV12-4 and TRBJ2-5; D unclear. Trimming took off 2 bases at V and 5 bases at J, with 9 bases between the two ends. The CDR3 runs 13 residues. The CDR3 sequence is CASSLSRFETQYF. The DNA of the CDR3 is TGTGCCAGCAGTTTATCGAGGTTTGAGACCCAGTACTTC.

J is TRBJ2-1 and V is TRBV10-3; possibly TRBD1 or TRBD2 for D (5 bases each). V was pared by 8 bases and J by 9 bases, with 23 bases between. The CDR3 contains 15 residues. CDR1 and CDR2 from the germline V gene are ENHRY and SYGVKD. The chain's CDR3 is CAIWVPSLGVGEQFF. The CDR3 region has the DNA TGTGCCATCTGGGTCCCCAGCCTGGGGGTGGGTGAGCAGTTCTTC.